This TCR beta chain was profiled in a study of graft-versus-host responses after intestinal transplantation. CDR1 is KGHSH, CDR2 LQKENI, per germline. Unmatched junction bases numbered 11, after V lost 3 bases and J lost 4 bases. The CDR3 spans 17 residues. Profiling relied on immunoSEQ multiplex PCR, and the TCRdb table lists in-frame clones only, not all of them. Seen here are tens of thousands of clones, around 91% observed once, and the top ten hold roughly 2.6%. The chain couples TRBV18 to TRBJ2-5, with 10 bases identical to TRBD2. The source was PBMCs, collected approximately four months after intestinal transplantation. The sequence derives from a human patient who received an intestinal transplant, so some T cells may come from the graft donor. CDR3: CASSPGLAEAIGETQYF. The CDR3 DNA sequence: TGTGCCAGCTCACCCGGACTAGCGGAGGCCATAGGAGAGACCCAGTACTTC. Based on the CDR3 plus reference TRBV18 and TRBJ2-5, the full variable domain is NAGVMQNPRHLVRRRGQEARLRCSPMKGHSHVYWYRQLPEEGLKFMVYLQKENIIDESGMPKERFSAEFPKEGPSILRIQQVVRGDSAAYFCASSPGLAEAIGETQYFGPGTRLLVL.